The clone carrying this T cell receptor beta chain was counted many times. Its antigen remains unidentified. Time point of the sample: patch test 2, 6 weeks after DPC sensitization. Treatment specified: therapeutic diphenylcyclopropenone sensitization with weekly scalp DPC. The total RNA was obtained from whole blood that was not fractionated. V lost 4 bases to trimming and J lost 0 bases, with 13 bases between them. The CDR3 covers 17 residues. The V gene's germline CDR1 is MGHRA and CDR2 YSYEKL. The sample originates from a study of human T cells and chemical hapten exposure. Study at large: On about 2 cm by about 2 cm of upper inner arm skin, sensitization was performed with 2% DPC.

Individual cDNA molecules received unique molecular identifiers in the library. Each CDR3 protein gets one entry after TCRdb re-called the RACE reads with MiXCR. The table has hundreds of thousands of distinct CDR3 sequences, about 6% seen once. Notes on the study in general: Expanded TCRs were compared with controls, and the expanded TCRs formed significantly more large CDR3 similarity clusters.

The sample here was whole blood, taken in connection with sensitization to the hapten diphenylcyclopropenone (DPC). The chain links TRBV4-1 to TRBJ2-6, with D perhaps matching TRBD1 or TRBD2 (5 bases each). This TCR was recovered from a woman aged 18-30 years with alopecia areata. Some clones in this sample may be carry-over from other donors' samples. In DNA, the CDR3 is TGCGCCAGCAGCCCCGGGACGGAAGTCTCTGGGGCCAACGTCCTGACTTTC. Its protein product is CASSPGTEVSGANVLTF.